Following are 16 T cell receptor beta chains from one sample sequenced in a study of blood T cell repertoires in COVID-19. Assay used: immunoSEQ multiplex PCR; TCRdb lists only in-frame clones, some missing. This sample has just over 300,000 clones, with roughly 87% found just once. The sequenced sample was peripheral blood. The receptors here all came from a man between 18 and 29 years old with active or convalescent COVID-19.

Here the CDR3 reads CASKTQGISGNTIYF. In DNA, the CDR3 is TGTGCCAGCAAAACACAGGGGATCTCTGGAAACACCATATATTTT. The chain couples TRBV2 to TRBJ1-3; TRBD1 matches at 7 bases. Germline V lookup: CDR1 SNHLY, CDR2 FYNNEI. J gave up 0 bases and V 7 bases, and 6 bases lay outside the gene matches. There are 15 residues in the CDR3.

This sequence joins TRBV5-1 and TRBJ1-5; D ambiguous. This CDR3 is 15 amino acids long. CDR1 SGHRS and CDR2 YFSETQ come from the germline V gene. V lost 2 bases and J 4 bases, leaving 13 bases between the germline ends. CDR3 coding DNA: TGCGCCAGCAGCTTAACGGGAGGGCTTAATCAGCCCCAGCATTTT. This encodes CASSLTGGLNQPQHF.

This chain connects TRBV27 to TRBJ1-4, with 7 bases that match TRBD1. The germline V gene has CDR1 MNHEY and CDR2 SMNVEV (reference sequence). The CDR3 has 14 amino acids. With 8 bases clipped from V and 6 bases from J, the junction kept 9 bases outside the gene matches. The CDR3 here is CASGQDGSHEKLFF. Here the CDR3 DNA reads TGTGCCAGCGGACAGGACGGATCCCATGAAAAACTGTTTTTT.

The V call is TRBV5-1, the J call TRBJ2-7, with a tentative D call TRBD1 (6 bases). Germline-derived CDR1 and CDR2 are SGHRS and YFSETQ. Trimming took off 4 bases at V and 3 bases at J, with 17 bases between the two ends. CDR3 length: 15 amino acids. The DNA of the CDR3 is TGCGCCAGCAGCCCCCAGGGGTCCGGGGACTACGAGCAGTACTTC. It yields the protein CASSPQGSGDYEQYF.

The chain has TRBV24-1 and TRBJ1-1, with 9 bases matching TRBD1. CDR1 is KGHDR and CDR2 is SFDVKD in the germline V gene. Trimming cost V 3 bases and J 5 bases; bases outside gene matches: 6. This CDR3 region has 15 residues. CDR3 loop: CATSDPRQGETEAFF. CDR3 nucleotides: TGTGCCACCAGTGATCCCCGACAGGGGGAGACTGAAGCTTTCTTT.

CDR3 loop: CASSSGDAGGYTF. The DNA for the CDR3 is TGTGCCAGCAGTTCCGGGGATGCGGGTGGCTACACCTTC. This chain connects TRBV27 to TRBJ1-2, with D unresolved. The CDR3 has 13 amino acids. The V end was cut by 4 bases, the J end by 7 bases, with 13 bases between. Germline V lookup: CDR1 MNHEY, CDR2 SMNVEV (reference sequence).

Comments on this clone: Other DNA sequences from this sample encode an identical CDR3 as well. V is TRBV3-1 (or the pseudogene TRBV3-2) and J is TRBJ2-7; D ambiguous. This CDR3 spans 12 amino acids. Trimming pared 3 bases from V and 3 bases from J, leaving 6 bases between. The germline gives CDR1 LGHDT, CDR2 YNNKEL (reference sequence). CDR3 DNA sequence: TGTGCCAGCAGCCAGTCTAACTACGAGCAGTACTTC. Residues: CASSQSNYEQYF.

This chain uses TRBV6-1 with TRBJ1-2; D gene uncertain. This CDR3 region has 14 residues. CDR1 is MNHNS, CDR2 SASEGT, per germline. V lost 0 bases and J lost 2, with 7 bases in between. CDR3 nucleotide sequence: TGTGCCAGCAGTGAAGCGGGCCGGAACTATGGCTACACCTTC. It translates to CASSEAGRNYGYTF.

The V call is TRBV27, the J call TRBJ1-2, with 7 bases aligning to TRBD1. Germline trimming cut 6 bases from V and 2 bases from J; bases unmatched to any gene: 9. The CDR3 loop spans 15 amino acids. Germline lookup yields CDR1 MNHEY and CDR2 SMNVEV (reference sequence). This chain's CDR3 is CASSPRNRGNYGYTF. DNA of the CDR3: TGTGCCAGCAGCCCCCGCAACAGGGGAAACTATGGCTACACCTTC.

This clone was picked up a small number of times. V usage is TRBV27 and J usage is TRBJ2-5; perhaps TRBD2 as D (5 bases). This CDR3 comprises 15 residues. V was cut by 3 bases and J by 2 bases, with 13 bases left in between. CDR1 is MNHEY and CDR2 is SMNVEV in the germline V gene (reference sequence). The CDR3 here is CASSFSPEGQETQYF. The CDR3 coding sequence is TGTGCCAGCAGTTTTAGCCCAGAGGGACAAGAGACCCAGTACTTC.

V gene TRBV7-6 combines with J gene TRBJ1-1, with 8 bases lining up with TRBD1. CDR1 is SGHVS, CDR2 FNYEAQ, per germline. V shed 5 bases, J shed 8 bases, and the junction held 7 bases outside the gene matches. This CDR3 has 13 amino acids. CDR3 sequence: CASSLRQGAEAFF. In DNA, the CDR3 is TGTGCCAGCAGCCTTAGGCAGGGGGCCGAAGCTTTCTTT. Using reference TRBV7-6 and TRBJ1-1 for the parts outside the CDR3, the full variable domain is GAGVSQSPRYKVTKRGQDVALRCDPISGHVSLYWYRQALGQGPEFLTYFNYEAQQDKSGLPNDRFSAERPEGSISTLTIQRTEQRDSAMYRCASSLRQGAEAFFGQGTRLTVV.

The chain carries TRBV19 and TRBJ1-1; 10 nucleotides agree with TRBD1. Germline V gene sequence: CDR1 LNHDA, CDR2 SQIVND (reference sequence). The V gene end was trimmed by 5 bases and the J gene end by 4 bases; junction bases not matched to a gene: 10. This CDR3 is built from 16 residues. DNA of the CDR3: TGTGCCAGTAGTGAGGGACAGGGGCTTTTTGGCACTGAAGCTTTCTTT. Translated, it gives CASSEGQGLFGTEAFF.

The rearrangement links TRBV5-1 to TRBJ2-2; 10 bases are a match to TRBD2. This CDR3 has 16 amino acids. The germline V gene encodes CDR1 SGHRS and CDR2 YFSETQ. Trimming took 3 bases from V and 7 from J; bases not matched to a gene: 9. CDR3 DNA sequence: TGCGCCAGCAGCTCATTCGGGACTAGCGAGGACGGGGAGCTGTTTTTT. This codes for CASSSFGTSEDGELFF.

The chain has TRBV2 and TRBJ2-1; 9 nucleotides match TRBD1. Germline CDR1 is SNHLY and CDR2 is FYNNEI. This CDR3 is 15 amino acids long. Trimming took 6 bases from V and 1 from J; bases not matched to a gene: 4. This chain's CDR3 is CASSRDRDSYNEQFF. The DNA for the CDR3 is TGTGCCAGCAGCCGGGACAGGGATTCCTACAATGAGCAGTTCTTC.

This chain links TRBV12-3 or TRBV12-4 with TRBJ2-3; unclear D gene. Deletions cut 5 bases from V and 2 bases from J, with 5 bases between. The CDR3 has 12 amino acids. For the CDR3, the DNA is TGTGCCAGCAGTCGAGACACAGATACGCAGTATTTT. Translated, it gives CASSRDTDTQYF.

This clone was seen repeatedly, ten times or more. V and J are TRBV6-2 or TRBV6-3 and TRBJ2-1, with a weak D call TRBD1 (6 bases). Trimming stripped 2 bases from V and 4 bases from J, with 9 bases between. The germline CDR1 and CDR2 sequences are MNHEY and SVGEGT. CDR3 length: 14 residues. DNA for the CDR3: TGTGCCAGCAGTTACAGGACAGATTACAATGAGCAGTTCTTC. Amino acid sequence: CASSYRTDYNEQFF.